This entry is about one TCR beta chain. This sample was taken from a study of technical replicates of blood from a handful of donors. Sequencing was performed with immunoSEQ multiplex PCR; in TCRdb, only in-frame clones are kept and a portion is missing. The table includes around 76,000 clones, roughly 90% detected once. The germline V gene has CDR1 MNHEY and CDR2 SVGAGI. V dropped 0 bases and J dropped 5 bases, with 16 bases sitting between them. This CDR3 is 16 amino acids long. This chain links TRBV6-5 with TRBJ2-5; D may be TRBD2 (5 bases). This sequence originates from a human donor in good health. Material: T cells isolated from PBMCs. The CDR3: CASSYSSGSYQETQYF. CDR3 DNA sequence: TGTGCCAGCAGTTACTCATCGGGGTCGTATCAGGAGACCCAGTACTTC.